This T cell receptor (beta chain) was sequenced during a study of identical twins (dated by TCRdb to the mid-2010s). With regard to the full study: To test whether fetal clonotypes persist, this study deep-sequenced TCR alpha and beta repertoires from monozygotic twins, from unrelated adults of various ages, and from cord blood. To rule out contamination, the twin experiments were replicated at different times with different library preparation protocols.

Per the germline V gene, SNHLY is the CDR1 and FYNNEI is the CDR2. From V the trimming removes 6 bases and from J it removes 5 bases, while the gene matches leave 5 bases of the junction unaccounted for. The CDR3 measures 13 amino acids from cysteine to phenylalanine. Only the CDR3 DNA stays, 39 bases, in frame from base 1. Every donor in the study was a healthy Caucasian. The twin cohort comprised three pairs of female monozygotic twins, all aged roughly 18 to 29 years. Positive isolation kits from Invitrogen were used to isolate CD4+ and CD8+ T cell populations. Library preparation was by 5' RACE. TCRdb shows the sequencer as Illumina HiSeq 2000. A universal primer binding site was added through template switching, and the final cDNA carried a unique molecular identifier so that TCR cDNA molecules could be counted accurately. Specific primers in the conserved constant-segment region were used to synthesize first-strand cDNA for the TCR alpha and beta chains. To control for contamination, every cDNA library was double barcoded, receiving both a SMART-Mk sample barcode and Illumina barcodes. TruSeq adapter sequences, together with Illumina sample barcodes, were added in two successive PCR steps. TCR alpha and beta cDNA libraries were sequenced on the Illumina HiSeq platform with custom primers. The study's own analysis went as follows. Unique molecular identifiers were extracted from raw reads with MiGEC, and CDR3 positions were determined with MiXCR. Recombination models were inferred per individual with the repgenHMM and IGoR tools using an EM algorithm. The tcR package in R was used for shared clonotype analysis, with sharing normalized by the product of cloneset sizes. To study raw recombination without the effects of thymic and clonal selection, out-of-frame nonproductive sequences were analyzed. The public reads were reprocessed in TCRdb via fastp at Q25 and MiXCR, keeping in-frame beta chains. Rows are combined by CDR3 protein, so each entry shows the most common genes and DNA. The V and J calls and clone size come from TCRdb's table, not from the authors' own analysis. The sample table lists approximately 500,000 distinct CDR3 sequences, 12% to 15% of them with a count of one. Roughly 0.4% of the sample goes to the ten largest clones.

What the work shows at the level of the full study, not this receptor alone: The excess sharing between twins in beta out-of-frame sequences was weaker because fewer shared sequences reduced the signal-to-noise ratio. Invariant T cells such as MAIT and iNKT could partly confound zero-insertion analyses, though diverse VJ usage argued against this for most clonotypes. Fewer insertions were carried by abundant cord blood beta clonotypes, a similar but weaker trend appeared in young adult naive repertoires, and no such trend appeared in memory repertoires. Compared with coincidental sharing between unrelated individuals, out-of-frame TCR alpha sequences shared between twins showed an excess of sequences with low generation probability. Conclusions relied on cross-sectional statistical analysis, since the same donors could not be followed over many years. Recombination models systematically underestimated out-of-frame TCR alpha sharing in monozygotic twins but agreed with sharing between unrelated individuals.

Notes on this clonotype: It lacks a known antigen. One base away there is no much larger clone; base qualities are not given.

This sample was shared with a second study, whose subject was yellow fever vaccine responses in identical twins. The second study, in turn, reports: The T cell response to vaccination in identical twins was reported by the authors to appear partly convergent and partly personalized. The study precisely tracked vaccine-responding T cell clones in identical twins.

The source of this sequence is a young woman in good health. The sample taken for sequencing was CD4+ T cells sorted from blood. The rearrangement combines TRBV2 with TRBJ2-5; TRBD1 lines up with 8 middle nucleotides. The sequenced DNA: TGTGCCAGCAGGCAGGGGGCATGGGAGACCCAGTACTTC. Its protein reads: CASRQGAWETQYF.